This entry concerns a single T cell receptor beta chain. Its antigen is undetermined. The source of the sample is a study of long-term antiretroviral therapy in people with HIV. Study background: There is a gap of about a decade between the earliest samples and the later 2015 immediate-ART recommendation.

Samples held 1-10 million cryopreserved PBMC before DNA extraction. Germline V gene data show CDR1 as SGHVS and CDR2 as FNYEAQ. Unmatched junction bases numbered 9, after V lost 5 bases and J lost 4 bases. This CDR3 contains 15 residues. General observations from the study: The study found narrower CDR3 length ranges in HIV repertoires than in controls.

The authors ran the immunoSEQ assay, v3.0, at survey level. Assay used: immunoSEQ multiplex PCR; TCRdb lists only in-frame clones, some missing. Of around 25,000 clones listed, under 90% are singletons. This TCR came from a woman aged 18 to 35 with HIV. This material consisted of unsorted PBMCs, taken at the start of antiretroviral therapy, before treatment. The V call is TRBV7-6, the J call TRBJ1-1, with 8 bases identical to TRBD1. The CDR3 sequence is CASSPGTGSGTEAFF. In nucleotides, the CDR3 is TGTGCCAGCAGCCCCGGGACAGGTTCGGGCACTGAAGCTTTCTTT.